These T cell receptor beta chains were read from a single sample in a study of cytomegalovirus exposure and HLA in healthy donors. TCRdb keeps only in-frame clones here, not all; method: immunoSEQ multiplex PCR. The data hold some 140,000 clones, with roughly three quarters observed a single time. What was sequenced was PBMCs. The receptors were sampled from a man aged 25 to 40 in good health and CMV-seropositive. The CDR3 runs from the conserved cysteine through the conserved F or W.

v_call,j_call,cdr3_aa
TRBV4-1,TRBJ2-5,CASSQDRGGPQETQYF
TRBV7-8,TRBJ2-1,CASSSDRGNEQFF
TRBV11-2,TRBJ1-6,CASSLVSRGQDSPLHF
TRBV5-6,TRBJ2-1,CASRAFSLRGPYNEQFF
TRBV19,TRBJ1-1,CASITEANTEAFF
TRBV7-9,TRBJ2-1,CASSLGVREQFF
TRBV6-1,TRBJ2-3,CASSERGTDTQYF
TRBV4-1,TRBJ1-5,CASSPRARGGFYGNQPQHF
TRBV2,TRBJ2-1,CASSRDRENEQFF
TRBV19,TRBJ2-4,CASGQGVAKNIQYF
TRBV27,TRBJ2-5,CASRYLGGASETQYF
TRBV19,TRBJ2-1,CASSNRGLAGGGNEQFF
TRBV28,TRBJ1-4,CASSLGGSEKLFF
TRBV20-1,TRBJ1-1,CSARGGKEAFF
TRBV18,TRBJ2-1,CASSPGTSGFYNEQFF
TRBV7-9,TRBJ1-5,CASSRGEGNQPQHF
TRBV7-2,TRBJ2-2,CASSPGNTGELFF
TRBV5-1,TRBJ2-7,CASSLLEQTYEQYF
TRBV6-4,TRBJ1-5,CASSEFSGSPQHF
TRBV2,TRBJ1-2,CASRETGVGYGYTF
TRBV5-1,TRBJ2-7,CASSLGGTSGSNEQYF
TRBV13,TRBJ2-3,CASSPDYTDTQYF
TRBV5-6,TRBJ1-5,CASSLVGRNQPQHF
TRBV25-1,TRBJ1-2,CASSGGGVSGYTF
TRBV19,TRBJ1-2,CASSIGQEDGYTF
TRBV9,TRBJ2-3,CASSVMSDTQYF
TRBV5-1,TRBJ1-2,CASTTGQNYGYTF
TRBV28,TRBJ2-2,CASSLAGDTGELFF
TRBV5-1,TRBJ2-1,CASSLAGTSGAHEQFF
TRBV30,TRBJ2-1,CAWSVQPSASYNEQFF
TRBV18,TRBJ1-1,CASSPSTETEAFF